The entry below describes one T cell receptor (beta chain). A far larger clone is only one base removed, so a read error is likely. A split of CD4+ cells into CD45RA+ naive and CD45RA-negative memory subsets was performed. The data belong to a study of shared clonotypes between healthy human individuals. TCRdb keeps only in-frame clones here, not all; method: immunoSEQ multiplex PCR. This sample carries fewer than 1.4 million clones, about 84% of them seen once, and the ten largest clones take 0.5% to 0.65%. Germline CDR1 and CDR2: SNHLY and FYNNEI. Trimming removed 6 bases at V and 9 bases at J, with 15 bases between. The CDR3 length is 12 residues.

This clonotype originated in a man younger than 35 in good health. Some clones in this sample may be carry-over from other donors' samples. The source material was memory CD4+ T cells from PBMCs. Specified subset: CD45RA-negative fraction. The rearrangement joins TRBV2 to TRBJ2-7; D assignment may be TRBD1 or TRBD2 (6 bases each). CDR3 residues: CASSDTGGGQYF. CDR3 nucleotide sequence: TGTGCCAGCAGCGACACCGGGGGCGGGCAGTACTTC.